This entry lists 9 T cell receptor beta chains sequenced from one sample in a study of human T cells and chemical hapten exposure. A single record per CDR3 protein comes from TCRdb applying MiXCR to the RACE reads. The sample lists more than 150,000 distinct CDR3 sequences, approximately 15% seen once, with 1.5% to 2% in the top ten. As to time point: patch test 1, 2 weeks after DPC sensitization. The treatment is: therapeutic diphenylcyclopropenone sensitization with weekly scalp DPC. This sample comprised whole blood, obtained in connection with sensitization to the hapten diphenylcyclopropenone (DPC). The receptors originated from a woman in her twenties or thirties with alopecia areata. Some clones in this sample may be carry-over from other donors' samples.

This clonotype has just a few counts. The chain uses TRBV24-1 and TRBJ2-2, with 12 bases that match TRBD2. This CDR3 has 19 residues. V was clipped by 2 bases and J by 3 bases; unmatched bases: 9. CDR1 KGHDR and CDR2 SFDVKD come from the germline V gene. CDR3 in DNA: TGTGCCACCAGTGATTCTCGGACTAGCGGGACCCTCTACACCGGGGAGCTGTTTTTT. Its translation is CATSDSRTSGTLYTGELFF.

This rearrangement joins TRBV11-3 to TRBJ2-7; a weak D match, TRBD1 (6 bases). The CDR3 totals 14 residues. Trimming shortened V by 1 base and J by 2 bases, and 9 bases separated the two germline ends. Germline CDR1 SGHNT, CDR2 YENEEA. The CDR3 sequence: CASSLGRGTYEQYF. DNA of the CDR3: TGTGCCAGCAGCTTAGGAAGGGGGACCTACGAGCAGTACTTC.

A few counts support this clonotype. V gene TRBV6-2 or TRBV6-3 combines with J gene TRBJ1-5; 7 positions match TRBD1. The CDR3 extends over 13 amino acids. The junction had 0 bases not matched to a gene; V was cut back by 6 bases and J by 1 base. Germline V lookup: CDR1 MNHEY, CDR2 SVGEGT. This CDR3 is CASRDRSNQPQHF. CDR3 DNA sequence: TGTGCCAGCAGGGACAGGAGCAATCAGCCCCAGCATTTT.

The rearrangement uses TRBV12-3 or TRBV12-4 and TRBJ2-7; perhaps TRBD2 as D (6 bases). The CDR3 is 15 residues long. The V end was cut by 1 base, the J end by 6 bases, with 16 bases between. As DNA, the CDR3 is TGTGCCAGCAGTTTAGTTGGGGGAGGTAGGGGCGAGCAGTACTTC. Encoded protein: CASSLVGGGRGEQYF.

This clonotype was recorded a few times. This chain joins TRBV3-1 and TRBJ1-2, with 7 nucleotides matching TRBD1. This CDR3 contains 16 residues. In germline, CDR1 is LGHDT, CDR2 YNNKEL (reference sequence). Trimming cost V 0 bases and J 8 bases; bases outside gene matches: 12. This CDR3 reads CASSQETPTGTDGYTF. CDR3 sequence (DNA): TGTGCCAGCAGCCAAGAAACCCCGACAGGGACGGACGGCTACACCTTC.

This clonotype appeared a few times. A clone one base away is much larger, so this may be a read error. The chain recombines TRBV20-1 with TRBJ2-6; 14 bases fit TRBD2. CDR3 length equals 17 residues. Germline V gene data show CDR1 as DFQATT and CDR2 as SNEGSKA (reference sequence). The CDR3 sequence is CNANRLAGGLGANVLTF. DNA of the CDR3: TGCAATGCTAACCGACTAGCGGGAGGGCTCGGGGCCAACGTCCTGACTTTC.

This rearrangement joins TRBV6-1 to TRBJ1-6; TRBD1 agrees at 7 bases. V gave up 6 bases and J gave up 13 bases; unmatched junction bases: 12. Germline CDR1 is MNHNS and CDR2 is SASEGT. The length of the CDR3 is 14 residues. CDR3 nucleotides: TGTGCCAGCAGGGCCGGACAGGCTTCTCGGCCCCTCCACTTT. This gives the protein CASRAGQASRPLHF.

This clonotype has only a few counts. The rearrangement joins TRBV20-1 to TRBJ2-7; TRBD1 agrees at 9 bases. V gave up 4 bases and J gave up 4 bases; unmatched junction bases: 5. Germline assignment: CDR1 DFQATT and CDR2 SNEGSKA (reference sequence). The CDR3 is 13 amino acids. The CDR3 bases are TGCAGTGCTAAGACAGGGGGAAAGTACGAGCAGTACTTC. Protein: CSAKTGGKYEQYF.

The chain employs TRBV27 and TRBJ1-4; tentatively, D is TRBD1 (6 bases). The CDR3 is made up of 16 amino acids. The germline CDR1 and CDR2 sequences are MNHEY and SMNVEV (reference sequence). V lost 5 bases and J lost 3, with 16 bases in between. In DNA form, the CDR3 reads TGTGCCAGCAGTCCGAATTATGGACAGCCTAATGAAAAACTGTTTTTT. It codes for CASSPNYGQPNEKLFF.